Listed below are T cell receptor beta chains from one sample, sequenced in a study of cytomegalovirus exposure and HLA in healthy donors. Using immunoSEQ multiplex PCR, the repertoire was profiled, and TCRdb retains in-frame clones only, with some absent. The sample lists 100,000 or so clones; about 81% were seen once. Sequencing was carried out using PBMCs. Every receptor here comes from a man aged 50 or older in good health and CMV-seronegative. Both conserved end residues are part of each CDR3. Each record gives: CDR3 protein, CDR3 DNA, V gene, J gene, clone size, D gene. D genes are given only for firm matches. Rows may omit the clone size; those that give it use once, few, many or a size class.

CASSLVGSSYEQYF	TGTGCCAGCAGCTTAGTGGGGAGCTCCTACGAGCAGTACTTC	TRBV7-2	TRBJ2-7	.	.
CASSPSYLGRNTEAFF	TGTGCCAGCAGCCCGAGCTATCTGGGGCGGAACACTGAAGCTTTCTTT	TRBV7-2	TRBJ1-1	once	.
CASRTGDPNQPQHF	TGTGCCAGTAGGACAGGGGACCCAAATCAGCCCCAGCATTTT	TRBV19	TRBJ1-5	few	TRBD1
CASSYRGDTEAFF	TGTGCCAGCAGTTATCGGGGGGACACTGAAGCTTTCTTT	TRBV6-5	TRBJ1-1	few	.
CSHRDSRSTDTQYF	TGCAGCCACCGGGACTCCCGGAGCACAGATACGCAGTATTTT	TRBV29-1	TRBJ2-3	.	.
CASSLVVGGAYEQFF	TGTGCCAGCAGCTTAGTGGTCGGGGGGGCCTATGAGCAGTTCTTC	TRBV7-2	TRBJ2-1	.	TRBD2
CASSLDHRSYNEQFF	TGTGCCAGCAGCTTGGACCACAGATCCTACAATGAGCAGTTCTTC	TRBV5-4	TRBJ2-1	once	.
CASSLAENYGYTF	TGTGCCAGCAGCTTAGCAGAGAACTATGGCTACACCTTC	TRBV7-6	TRBJ1-2	.	.
CASSLRVNQPQHF	TGTGCCAGCAGTCTGAGGGTAAATCAGCCCCAGCATTTT	TRBV6-6	TRBJ1-5	few	.
CVSSQIMGFTEAFF	TGTGTCAGCAGTCAAATCATGGGCTTCACTGAAGCTTTCTTT	TRBV6-1	TRBJ1-1	.	.
CASSLARRSYEQYF	TGTGCCAGCAGTTTAGCGAGGCGCTCCTACGAGCAGTACTTC	TRBV28	TRBJ2-7	.	.
CASSPTGTGGNIQYF	TGTGCCAGCAGCCCCACCGGGACAGGGGGAAACATTCAGTACTTC	TRBV7-3	TRBJ2-4	once	TRBD1
CATASGNEQYF	TGTGCCACCGCTAGCGGGAACGAGCAGTACTTC	TRBV10-3	TRBJ2-7	.	TRBD2
CATSRDSFGQIHYEQYF	TGTGCCACCAGCAGAGATTCTTTCGGACAGATCCATTACGAGCAGTACTTC	TRBV15	TRBJ2-7	.	.
CASGQGPADTQYF	TGTGCCAGCGGACAGGGGCCCGCAGATACGCAGTATTTT	TRBV7-3	TRBJ2-3	.	TRBD1
CASSLRRGLGELFF	TGTGCCAGCAGCTTACGCAGGGGCCTCGGGGAGCTGTTTTTT	TRBV7-2	TRBJ2-2	few	.
CASSPQGQGSREQYF	TGCGCCAGCAGCCCTCAGGGACAGGGATCCCGCGAGCAGTACTTC	TRBV5-1	TRBJ2-7	few	TRBD1
CARGDGELFF	TGTGCCAGGGGCGACGGGGAGCTGTTTTTT	TRBV28	TRBJ2-2	.	.
CAWSFLWGGEQYF	TGTGCCTGGAGTTTCCTATGGGGGGGCGAGCAGTACTTC	TRBV30	TRBJ2-7	.	TRBD2
CASSLSVRTEHGYTF	TGTGCCAGCAGTTTATCGGTACGGACAGAACATGGCTACACCTTC	TRBV27	TRBJ1-2	.	.
CASGVARTGELFF	TGTGCTAGTGGGGTAGCGCGCACCGGGGAGCTGTTTTTT	TRBV12-5	TRBJ2-2	.	.